The entry below gives a single TCR beta chain sequence along with its context. A few counts support this clone. The antigen it recognizes is unknown. Base qualities are not at hand, and no much larger clone is one base apart. The sample originates from a study of shared clonotypes between healthy human individuals (dated by TCRdb to between 2020 and 2021). General notes on the study: A few men and a couple of women, aged 18 to 49 years, made up the cohort. For each donor, CD4 naive and CD4 memory were each run on three plates, CD8 naive on two plates, and CD8 memory on one plate. To estimate repertoire size and how much clonotype sharing occurs between individuals, the study deeply sequenced the blood TCR repertoires of five healthy adults. Different laboratories and diverse techniques were used to prepare libraries and sequence TCR repertoires, to increase sequencing depth and limit assay-specific biases. Per donor, leukapheresis produced somewhere between about 0.8 and 9 billion PBMCs.

Using the deep immunoSEQ assay, multiplex PCR amplified TCR CDR3 regions from genomic DNA. Extracted genomic DNA from each cell subset was distributed evenly across all wells of several immunoSEQ 96-well plates, and each plate was treated as a replicate. Each replicate PCR for sorted subsets received around 200 ng genomic DNA, equal to tens of thousands of T cell genomes. Purified libraries were measured with a Qubit 3.0 fluorometer, size-checked on a Bioanalyzer 2100, and measured again with the KAPA Library Quantification kit. Every immunoSEQ 96-well plate was sequenced on a separate single-read 150-cycle Illumina NextSeq 550 flow cell. Regarding the original processing steps: Because the immunoSEQ output included only junctional sequences and no quality scores, the filtering could not be the same as the filtering used for full-length reads. To assign V/J genes and CDR3, sequences were annotated using PyIR, a Python wrapper for IgBLAST v1.9, with IMGT germline references. Reads were removed for weak V/J assignments (E-value above 1e-6), missing CDR3, stop codons, out-of-frame junctions, or ambiguous translated residues. V3J clonotypes were defined by identical inferred V gene, J gene, and CDR3 amino acid sequence. Percentage overlap between repertoires was calculated by dividing the number of shared unique clonotypes by the size of the smaller repertoire. Richness of each repertoire was evaluated using RTK rarefaction, the Chao1 estimator, and Recon v2.1 estimates of unobserved clonotypes. OLGA was used to compute generation probabilities for all TCRbeta clonotypes that the gDNA method yielded from a handful of donors. TCRdb provides this immuneACCESS table in a form limited to in-frame rearrangements. Some clones are lacking; in checked studies, under half of them reflect an unresolved V gene, and why the rest are absent is not known. Clonal size and the V and J genes are those of that table, whereas D and trimming came from the DNA. For this sample there are 1.5 million to 2.5 million clones; about 95% appear just once. The top ten hold approximately 1% of the sample.

CD8 naive samples were CD45RO-negative cells positively selected for CCR7, giving a CD45RA+CCR7+ population that excluded TemRA cells. Donors were healthy HIV-negative adults with no recently reported acute infections or vaccinations. All donors were Caucasian adults living in Nashville, Tennessee, USA. After blood collection by leukapheresis, PBMCs were isolated using Ficoll-Histopaque density gradient centrifugation and then cryopreserved in the vapor phase of liquid nitrogen. Analytical flow cytometry was used to check the purity and quantity of every magnetically sorted T cell population. Genomic DNA was isolated from every sorted fraction and measured by UV absorbance on a Nanodrop 2000c. Points the paper makes about the study in general: Naive subsets generally had larger estimated clonotype richness than memory subsets did. Compared with non-shared clonotypes, the clonotypes found in all four sorted-subset donors had higher generation probabilities. Rarefaction of sorted-subset datasets indicated incomplete sequencing despite the large sequencing depth. Because the study included only a small number of donors, the genetic and exposure-history diversity represented was limited. Pairwise subsampling indicated that sequencing depth was expected to affect the degree of clonotype sharing among donors. When a handful of donors were compared, the shared fraction of clonotypes was around 4.6% for naive CD4, about 4% for naive CD8, more than 2% for memory CD4, and 0.35% to 0.4% for memory CD8. Sampling was restricted to blood, and TCR repertoires in tissues likely differ from the TCR repertoires found in blood.

What was sequenced was naive CD8+ T cells sorted from blood. The cell subset or site label for this specimen denotes: CD45RA+CCR7+. This receptor was identified in a man younger than 35 in good health.

The bases read TGTGCCAGCACCTTGGACAGGGGAAGGTCACCCCTCCACTTT. Its amino acids are CASTLDRGRSPLHF. The sequence joins TRBV28 to TRBJ1-6; 9 nucleotides in the junction match TRBD1. The V end gives up 7 bases and the J end 10 bases, leaving 8 bases in the junction not matched to a gene. Taken from cysteine to phenylalanine, the CDR3 has 14 residues. Just CDR3 DNA is preserved here, 42 bases in frame from base 1. Looking up the germline V gene yields CDR1 MDHEN and CDR2 SYDVKM. Where the CDR3 stops, the reference TRBV28 and TRBJ1-6 genes take over; the full variable domain is DVKVTQSSRYLVKRTGEKVFLECVQDMDHENMFWYRQDPGLGLRLIYFSYDVKMKEKGDIPEGYSVSREKKERFSLILESASTNQTSMYLCASTLDRGRSPLHFGNGTRLTVT.